This TCR beta chain emerged from a study of naive and memory T cell subsets. Overall study findings and caveats: Between naive and memory subsets, TCR abundance power law exponents differed. Naive repertoires, especially CD8, held a few larger clonotypes, possibly memory cells re-expressing CD45RA.

An equimolar mix of two oligonucleotides served as the beta constant-region primer for TRBC1 and TRBC2. Four rounds of PCR amplified the ligated cDNA using nested alpha and beta constant-region primers plus SP2. TCRdb re-called the UMI-ligation and nested PCR reads with MiXCR, one entry per CDR3 protein. The sample holds roughly 100,000 distinct CDR3 sequences, 11% seen once. Per germline, CDR1 LGHNA and CDR2 YSLEER. V was clipped by 0 bases and J by 4 bases; unmatched bases: 8. The CDR3 consists of 18 residues. This clonotype was counted at least ten times. Its antigen is not identified. This sequence joins TRBV4-3 and TRBJ2-3; TRBD1 matches 12 bases. This clonotype was sampled from a human donor in good health. Sequencing used naive CD4+ T cells from blood. The CDR3 region has the DNA TGCGCCAGCAGCCAAGATCCGCTTCGGGACAGGGGGCCAGATACGCAGTATTTT. This sequence encodes CASSQDPLRDRGPDTQYF.